The 5 T cell receptor beta chains presented below share a single source sample, sequenced in a study of cytomegalovirus exposure and HLA in healthy donors. 60 Vbeta and 13 Jbeta primers were used in PCR. TCRdb keeps only in-frame clones here, not all; method: immunoSEQ multiplex PCR. Counted here are 150,000 to 200,000 clones, approximately 84% occurring once; the ten biggest clones make up around 5.9%. The sequenced sample consisted of PBMCs. The receptors come from a woman aged 30 to 39 in good health and CMV-seropositive.

This chain joins TRBV7-2 and TRBJ2-7; 9 bases are a match to TRBD2. The CDR3 is made up of 17 amino acids. The germline V gene encodes CDR1 SGHTA and CDR2 FQGNSA. J lost 2 bases, V lost 2 bases, and 10 bases had no gene match. The CDR3 bases are TGTGCCAGCAGCTTAAGACTAGCGGTGGCCTCGACCTACGAGCAGTACTTC. Its translation: CASSLRLAVASTYEQYF. Supplemented by reference TRBV7-2 and TRBJ2-7, the full variable domain reads GAGVSQSPSNKVTEKGKDVELRCDPISGHTALYWYRQSLGQGLEFLIYFQGNSAPDKSGLPSDRFSAERTGGSVSTLTIQRTQQEDSAVYLCASSLRLAVASTYEQYFGPGTRLTVT.

This chain links TRBV5-6 with TRBJ2-1, with TRBD1 as a possible D gene (6 bases). This CDR3 has 15 residues. Trimming left V 2 bases short and J 12 bases short, with 21 bases between. Per germline, CDR1 SGHDT and CDR2 YYEEEE. CDR3 bases: TGTGCCAGCAGCTTTGTACAGGGTGCTCTTGGAGTGCAGTTCTTC. Translated: CASSFVQGALGVQFF. Full variable domain (rest looked up from reference TRBV5-6 and TRBJ2-1): DAGVTQSPTHLIKTRGQQVTLRCSPKSGHDTVSWYQQALGQGPQFIFQYYEEEERQRGNFPDRFSGHQFPNYSSELNVNALLLGDSALYLCASSFVQGALGVQFFGPGTRLTVL.

About this clone: An end of the junction differs from the germline gene, which may be a read error. This chain uses TRBV7-9 with TRBJ1-4; TRBD1 aligns across 9 bases. The CDR3 is 16 amino acids. The V gene's germline CDR1 is SEHNR and CDR2 FQNEAQ (reference sequence). The CDR3 DNA follows: TGTTCCAGCAGCTTACGAATCCGACAGGGGGGAGAAAAACTGTTTTTT. It translates to CSSSLRIRQGGEKLFF.

V and J are TRBV5-6 and TRBJ1-2, with unresolved D. Per germline, CDR1 SGHDT and CDR2 YYEEEE. The CDR3 is 14 residues long. Trimming took off 1 base at V and 4 bases at J, with 11 bases between the two ends. CDR3 sequence: CASSLMGRGYGYTF. CDR3 in DNA: TGTGCCAGCAGCTTGATGGGTCGGGGCTATGGCTACACCTTC.

The rearrangement joins TRBV7-8 to TRBJ2-7; the match to TRBD2 covers 12 bases. The germline gives CDR1 SGHVS, CDR2 FQNEAQ. This CDR3 is built from 15 residues. J was trimmed by 4 bases and V by 4 bases; bases with no gene match: 5. The CDR3 nucleotides read TGTGCCAGCAGCTATGGACTAGCGGGGAATTACGAGCAGTACTTC. Translated, it gives CASSYGLAGNYEQYF.